Only a few counts were recorded for the clone carrying this T cell receptor (beta chain). The data were taken from a study of response to subunit inactivated influenza vaccine. MiXCR was run by TCRdb on the RT-PCR reads, yielding one entry per CDR3 protein. Here the sample spans fewer than 650,000 distinct CDR3 sequences, 10% to 15% being singletons. J lost 4 bases, V lost 6 bases, and 4 bases had no gene match. CDR3 length: 13 amino acids. This TCR was recovered from a man between 50 and 59 years old who received an inactivated influenza vaccine. This chain links TRBV12-3 or TRBV12-4 with TRBJ1-2; 8 bases are shared with TRBD1. Sequenced here: PBMCs from blood, sampled roughly 47 days after vaccination. In DNA, the CDR3 is TGTGCCAGCAGACGCGGGACAGGCTATGGCTACACCTTC. It specifies CASRRGTGYGYTF.